This TCR beta chain is drawn from a study of T-cell memory formation after mild COVID-19. On the study more broadly: Clusters of TCRs were largely donor specific.

The CDR3 has 12 amino acids. Trimming left V 0 bases short and J 14 bases short, with 11 bases between. Per germline, CDR1 SEHNR and CDR2 FQNEAQ (reference sequence). Broader study findings: Contracting clones from day 15 to 85 had balanced CD4/CD8; later expanders favoured CD4+. Researchers found some responding clones in pre-infection memory, a sign that cross-reactive memory joined.

Constant-segment primers served in 5'RACE that generated TCR alpha and TCR beta cDNA libraries bearing sample barcodes and UMIs. A single record per CDR3 protein comes from TCRdb applying MiXCR to the 5' RACE reads. The sample yields about 470,000 distinct CDR3 sequences, roughly 25% seen once. Concerning this clonotype: Its antigen is still unknown.

The TCR sequence derives from an adult woman who had mild COVID-19 (a few samples of this study predate the infection). Cell type and time point are not known. The chain carries TRBV7-9 and TRBJ2-1; a possible D gene is TRBD1 (7 bases). Sequences were obtained from PBMCs or a T cell subset sorted from them (not recorded which). The CDR3 reads CASSLATGEEFF. The CDR3 DNA sequence: TGTGCCAGCAGCTTAGCTACAGGGGAGGAGTTCTTC.